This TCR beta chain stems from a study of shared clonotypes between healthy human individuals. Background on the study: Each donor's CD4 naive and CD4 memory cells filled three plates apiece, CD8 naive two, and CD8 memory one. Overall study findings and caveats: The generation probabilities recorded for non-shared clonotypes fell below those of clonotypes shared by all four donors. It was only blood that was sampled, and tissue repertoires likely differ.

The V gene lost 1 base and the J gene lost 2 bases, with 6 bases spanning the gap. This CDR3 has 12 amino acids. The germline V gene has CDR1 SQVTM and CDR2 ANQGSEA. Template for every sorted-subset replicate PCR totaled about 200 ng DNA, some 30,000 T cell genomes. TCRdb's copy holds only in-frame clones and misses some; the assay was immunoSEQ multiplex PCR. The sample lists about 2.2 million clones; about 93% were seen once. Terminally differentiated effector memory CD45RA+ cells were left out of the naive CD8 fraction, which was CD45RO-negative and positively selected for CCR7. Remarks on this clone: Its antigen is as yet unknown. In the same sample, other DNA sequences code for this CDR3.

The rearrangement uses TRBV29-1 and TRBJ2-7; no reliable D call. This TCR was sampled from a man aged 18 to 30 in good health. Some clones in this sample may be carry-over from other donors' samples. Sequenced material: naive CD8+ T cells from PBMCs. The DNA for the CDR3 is TGCAGCGTTGAAGCGGGCCCCTACGAGCAGTACTTC. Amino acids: CSVEAGPYEQYF.